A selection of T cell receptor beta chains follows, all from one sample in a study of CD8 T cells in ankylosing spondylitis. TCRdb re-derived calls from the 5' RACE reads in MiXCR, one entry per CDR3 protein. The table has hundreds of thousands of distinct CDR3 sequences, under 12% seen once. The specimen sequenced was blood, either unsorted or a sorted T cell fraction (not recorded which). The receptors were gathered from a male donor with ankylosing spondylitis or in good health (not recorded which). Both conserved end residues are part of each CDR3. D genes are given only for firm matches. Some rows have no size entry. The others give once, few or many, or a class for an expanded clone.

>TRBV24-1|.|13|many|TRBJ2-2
CATSESFTGELFF
TGTGCCACCAGTGAATCCTTCACCGGGGAGCTGTTTTTT
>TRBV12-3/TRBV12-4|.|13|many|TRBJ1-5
CASSFRSNQPQHF
TGTGCCAGCAGTTTCCGTAGCAATCAGCCCCAGCATTTT
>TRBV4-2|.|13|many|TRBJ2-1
CASSQVRGNEQFF
TGTGCCAGCAGCCAAGTACGCGGCAATGAGCAGTTCTTC
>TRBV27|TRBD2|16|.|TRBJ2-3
CASTRTSGGSTDTQYF
TGTGCCAGCACACGGACTAGCGGGGGAAGCACAGATACGCAGTATTTT
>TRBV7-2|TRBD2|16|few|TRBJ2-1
CASSSLAGVSYNEQFF
TGTGCCAGCAGCTCACTAGCGGGGGTGTCCTACAATGAGCAGTTCTTC
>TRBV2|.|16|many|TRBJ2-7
CASSEGVGGSSYEQYF
TGTGCCAGCAGTGAAGGCGTAGGCGGAAGCTCCTACGAGCAGTACTTC
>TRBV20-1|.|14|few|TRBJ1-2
CSANVWSREYGYTF
TGCAGTGCTAATGTCTGGTCTCGGGAGTATGGCTACACCTTC
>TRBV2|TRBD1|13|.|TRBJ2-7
CASWTGQSYEQYF
TGTGCCAGCTGGACAGGGCAGTCCTACGAGCAGTACTTC
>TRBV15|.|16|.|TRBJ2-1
CATSKGVPGPHNEQFF
TGTGCCACCAGCAAGGGCGTACCGGGACCACACAATGAGCAGTTCTTC
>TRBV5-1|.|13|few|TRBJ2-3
CASSSGPADTQYF
TGCGCCAGCAGCTCAGGCCCGGCAGATACGCAGTATTTT
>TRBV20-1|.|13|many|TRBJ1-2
CSARSGVDYGYTF
TGCAGTGCTAGGTCTGGGGTGGACTATGGCTACACCTTC
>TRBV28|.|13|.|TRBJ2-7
CATELSPSYEQYF
TGTGCCACCGAGCTCTCACCCTCCTACGAGCAGTACTTC
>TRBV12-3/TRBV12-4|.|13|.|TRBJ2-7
CASTGGSRGEQYF
TGTGCCAGCACCGGTGGGTCTAGGGGCGAGCAGTACTTC
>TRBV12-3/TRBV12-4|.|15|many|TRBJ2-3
CASTLSGPPGDTQYF
TGTGCCAGCACCCTATCGGGCCCGCCGGGGGATACGCAGTATTTT
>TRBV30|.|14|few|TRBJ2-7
CAWSGLGVNYEQYF
TGTGCCTGGAGTGGTTTGGGCGTCAACTACGAGCAGTACTTC
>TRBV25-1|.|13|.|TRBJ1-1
CASSGRVNTEAFF
TGTGCCAGCAGTGGCAGGGTGAACACTGAAGCTTTCTTT
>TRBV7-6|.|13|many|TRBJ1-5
CASSLGNDQPQHF
TGTGCCAGCAGCTTAGGGAACGATCAGCCCCAGCATTTT
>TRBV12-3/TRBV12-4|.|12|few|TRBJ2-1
CASSLVLNEQFF
TGTGCCAGCAGCCTCGTTTTGAATGAGCAGTTCTTC